These 21 T cell receptor beta chains originate from one sample sequenced in a study of CD4 T cells in relation to SARS-CoV-2 and coronaviruses. Here immunoSEQ multiplex PCR was the method, and the copy in TCRdb shows in-frame clones only, minus some. Of roughly 31,000 clones in the sample, about two thirds were seen once. The unexposed donors gave CD4+ T cells in about 2011-2018, prior to COVID-19. Isolation of CD4+ T cells took place after approximately eleven days in culture. These receptors have no known antigen. The sequenced material came from CD4+ T cells from PBMCs, cultured in vitro. The receptor source for this set is a human donor in good health.

V and J are TRBV5-6 and TRBJ2-3; D is uncertain. V lost 0 bases and J lost 2, with 16 bases in between. Germline V gives CDR1 SGHDT, CDR2 YYEEEE. This CDR3 spans 17 amino acids. The CDR3 here is CASSLAQTQYFTDTQYF. CDR3 nucleotide sequence: TGTGCCAGCAGCTTGGCCCAGACCCAATATTTCACAGATACGCAGTATTTT.

The gene calls are TRBV6-2 or TRBV6-3 and TRBJ2-3, with TRBD2 matching 13 bases. The V segment lost 2 bases and the J segment 2 bases; nucleotides outside the gene matches: 10. The CDR3 is 19 amino acids. The germline V gene has CDR1 MNHEY and CDR2 SVGEGT. The CDR3 loop is CASSYPLGLAGALTDTQYF. The DNA for the CDR3 is TGTGCCAGCAGTTACCCCCTTGGACTAGCGGGGGCCCTCACAGATACGCAGTATTTT.

The genes are TRBV12-5 and TRBJ2-5; 11 positions match TRBD2. CDR3 length equals 15 residues. V lost 7 bases to trimming and J lost 7 bases; unmatched junction nucleotides: 11. CDR1 LGHNT and CDR2 FRNRAP come from the germline V gene. The CDR3 DNA sequence: TGTGCTAGTGCAGAGACTAGCGGGGAGCGGGGGACCCAGTACTTC. It translates to CASAETSGERGTQYF.

This clone has more than one count but fewer than ten. This chain connects TRBV19 to TRBJ1-4; 12 bases are a match to TRBD1. Germline trimming cut 6 bases from V and 6 bases from J; bases unmatched to any gene: 5. Looked up from germline, CDR1 is LNHDA and CDR2 is SQIVND (reference sequence). This CDR3 comprises 15 residues. CDR3 sequence: CASRGQGAGDEKLFF. In DNA form, the CDR3 reads TGTGCCAGTAGGGGACAGGGGGCGGGTGATGAAAAACTGTTTTTT.

This chain uses TRBV29-1 with TRBJ1-3; 8 bases match TRBD1. The CDR3 extends over 13 amino acids. Germline CDR1 SQVTM, CDR2 ANQGSEA. V lost 7 bases and J lost 2; bases outside the gene matches: 4. CDR3 amino acids: CSGLQGAGNTIYF. CDR3 coding DNA: TGCAGCGGCCTACAGGGGGCTGGAAACACCATATATTTT. Complete variable domain (other parts from reference TRBV29-1 and TRBJ1-3): SAVISQKPSRDICQRGTSLTIQCQVDSQVTMMFWYRQQPGQSLTLIATANQGSEATYESGFVIDKFPISRPNLTFSTLTVSNMSPEDSSIYLCSGLQGAGNTIYFGEGSWLTVV.

This rearrangement joins TRBV29-1 to TRBJ1-4; D gene uncertain. V lost 2 bases and J lost 3, with 7 bases in between. Per the germline V gene, CDR1 is SQVTM and CDR2 is ANQGSEA. CDR3 length: 13 amino acids. CDR3 loop: CSVERRSNEKLFF. The CDR3 region has the DNA TGCAGCGTTGAAAGACGGTCTAATGAAAAACTGTTTTTT.

This chain links TRBV10-3 with TRBJ2-2; D unresolved. V lost 6 bases and J lost 4, with 9 bases in between. Germline V gene lookup returns CDR1 ENHRY and CDR2 SYGVKD. This CDR3 is 13 amino acids long. The CDR3 is CAIRKDVTGELFF. CDR3 nucleotide sequence: TGTGCCATCAGAAAGGACGTCACCGGGGAGCTGTTTTTT.

The V gene is TRBV7-2, the J gene TRBJ1-4, with D possibly matching TRBD1 (5 bases). V gave up 5 bases and J gave up 4 bases, with 11 bases separating them. The CDR3 runs to 14 residues. The germline V gene has CDR1 SGHTA and CDR2 FQGNSA. The CDR3: CASSVGGGNEKLFF. DNA for the CDR3: TGTGCCAGCAGCGTGGGGGGGGGTAATGAAAAACTGTTTTTT.

This clone turned up a few times. This chain's CDR3 is CASSAHRGEYGYTF. CDR3 bases: TGTGCCAGCAGCGCCCACAGGGGGGAATATGGCTACACCTTC. V gene TRBV9 combines with J gene TRBJ1-2, with TRBD1 matching over 8 bases. With V trimmed by 3 bases and J by 5 bases, 6 bases remained unmatched. This CDR3 spans 14 amino acids. The germline gives CDR1 SGDLS, CDR2 YYNGEE.

The V gene is TRBV5-6, the J gene TRBJ1-4; the D gene is possibly TRBD1 (5 bases). The length of the CDR3 is 17 residues. Deletions cut 2 bases from V and 4 bases from J, with 18 bases between. Germline V gene sequence: CDR1 SGHDT, CDR2 YYEEEE. The CDR3 here is CASSFRPGRPYNEKLFF. The CDR3 nucleotides are TGTGCCAGCAGCTTTAGACCGGGACGCCCCTATAATGAAAAACTGTTTTTT.

This clone was observed a few times. The chain has TRBV7-2 and TRBJ1-5; D is uncertain. The CDR3 is 13 amino acids. V dropped 5 bases and J dropped 4 bases, with 9 bases sitting between them. The germline V gene encodes CDR1 SGHTA and CDR2 FQGNSA. CDR3 loop: CASSPTWNQPQHF. The DNA for the CDR3 is TGTGCCAGCAGCCCGACGTGGAATCAGCCCCAGCATTTT.

The sample holds a few counts of this clone. The CDR3 nucleotides are TGCGCCAGCAGCCAAGACGGTCCGGACAGGGTTGTAAACACCATATATTTT. Its protein product is CASSQDGPDRVVNTIYF. The chain has TRBV4-3 and TRBJ1-3; 8 positions agree with TRBD1. Germline V CDR1 and CDR2: LGHNA, YSLEER. Unmatched junction bases numbered 10, after V lost 0 bases and J lost 6 bases. The CDR3 consists of 17 residues.

This clone was seen more than once but under ten times. This chain connects TRBV7-2 to TRBJ1-2; weak D call: TRBD1 (6 bases). The germline CDR1 and CDR2 sequences are SGHTA and FQGNSA. The CDR3 totals 13 residues. Trimming shortened V by 4 bases and J by 4 bases, and 10 bases separated the two germline ends. CDR3 DNA sequence: TGTGCCAGCAGCTCAGGACAGCGCTATGGCTACACCTTC. Translated: CASSSGQRYGYTF.

A few counts support this clone. The V and J genes are TRBV10-2 and TRBJ1-2; TRBD1 agrees at 8 bases. CDR1 is WSHSY and CDR2 is SAAADI in the germline V gene. The CDR3 contains 15 residues. V gave up 6 bases and J gave up 0 bases; unmatched junction bases: 6. The CDR3 reads CASRAGTGANYGYTF. CDR3 in DNA: TGCGCCAGCAGGGCCGGGACAGGCGCTAACTATGGCTACACCTTC.

This chain connects TRBV6-5 to TRBJ2-7; 10 bases are shared with TRBD2. CDR1 and CDR2 from the germline V gene are MNHEY and SVGAGI. V was pared by 6 bases and J by 1 base, with 6 bases of the junction left unmatched. The CDR3 has 15 amino acids. The CDR3 DNA reads as TGTGCCAGCAGAGCTAGCGGGAGAGGGTCCTACGAGCAGTACTTC. Translating gives CASRASGRGSYEQYF.

The chain joins TRBV5-6 to TRBJ2-7; TRBD2 aligns across 8 bases. The CDR3 is 14 amino acids. Trimming removed 7 bases from V and 1 base from J; junction bases left unmatched: 7. Germline V CDR1 and CDR2: SGHDT, YYEEEE. The CDR3 protein is CASRPGLASYEQYF. The DNA for the CDR3 is TGTGCCAGCCGCCCAGGACTAGCTTCCTACGAGCAGTACTTC.

This clone was seen a few times. J is TRBJ2-1 and V is TRBV6-2 or TRBV6-3; unclear D gene. CDR3 length: 13 residues. The germline V and J ends were trimmed by 5 bases and 0 bases, with 5 bases remaining between them. CDR1 is MNHEY, CDR2 SVGEGT, per germline. CDR3: CASSEDSYNEQFF. The DNA of the CDR3 is TGTGCCAGCAGTGAGGACTCCTACAATGAGCAGTTCTTC.

The chain is built from TRBV11-3 and TRBJ1-6; D uncertain. The CDR3 runs 13 residues. Trimming stripped 0 bases from V and 6 bases from J, with 3 bases between. The germline CDR1 and CDR2 sequences are SGHNT and YENEEA. The CDR3 coding sequence is TGTGCCAGCAGCTTAGACACTAATTCACCCCTCCACTTT. Its translation is CASSLDTNSPLHF.

V is TRBV6-1 and J is TRBJ1-4; 10 bases align to TRBD1. The CDR3 extends over 13 amino acids. The V gene's germline CDR1 is MNHNS and CDR2 SASEGT. The ends lost 3 bases at V and 8 bases at J; junction bases unmatched: 0. CDR3 region: CASSEDRGEKLFF. CDR3 sequence (DNA): TGTGCCAGCAGTGAGGACAGGGGGGAAAAACTGTTTTTT.

V usage is TRBV6-6 and J usage is TRBJ1-5; perhaps TRBD1 as D (5 bases). Germline CDR1 is MNHNY and CDR2 is SVGAGI (reference sequence). This CDR3 region has 15 residues. Trimming took 8 bases from V and 0 from J, leaving 14 bases between them. The CDR3 loop reads CASSSGRDSNQPQHF. The CDR3 DNA sequence: TGTGCCAGCTCCAGCGGCAGGGATAGCAATCAGCCCCAGCATTTT.

This rearrangement joins TRBV19 to TRBJ2-3, with 10 bases fitting TRBD1. The germline gives CDR1 LNHDA, CDR2 SQIVND (reference sequence). Trimming cost V 6 bases and J 4 bases; bases outside gene matches: 4. The CDR3 sequence is 14 residues long. The CDR3 loop reads CASRDRGGPDTQYF. CDR3 in DNA: TGTGCCAGTAGGGACAGGGGGGGACCAGATACGCAGTATTTT.